The source of this T cell receptor beta chain is a study of T-cell memory formation after mild COVID-19. Findings and limits, study-wide: Pre-infection memory harbored some responding clones, suggesting cross-reactive memory joined. Shrinking CD4+ clones resided mostly in CM and EM, and CD8+ ones in EMRA.

Constant-segment primers were used for 5'RACE, and the resulting TCR alpha and TCR beta cDNA libraries carried sample barcodes and UMIs. TCRdb independently ran MiXCR on the 5' RACE reads; one entry per CDR3 protein. Here the sample spans roughly 400,000 distinct CDR3 sequences, 24% being singletons. Note on this clonotype: Its cognate antigen is unknown.

CDR1 and CDR2 (germline): LNHNV, YYDKDF (reference sequence). Trimming left V 0 bases short and J 3 bases short, with 16 bases between. The CDR3 has 17 residues. The origin of this receptor is an adult woman who had mild COVID-19 (a few samples of this study predate the infection). Cell type and time point are not known. Specimen: PBMCs or a T cell subset sorted from them (not recorded which). This sequence joins TRBV15 and TRBJ2-3; D remains ambiguous. As DNA, the CDR3 is TGTGCCACCAGCAGAGATCTCCTTTCTGTTAAAACAGATACGCAGTATTTT. Its protein product is CATSRDLLSVKTDTQYF.